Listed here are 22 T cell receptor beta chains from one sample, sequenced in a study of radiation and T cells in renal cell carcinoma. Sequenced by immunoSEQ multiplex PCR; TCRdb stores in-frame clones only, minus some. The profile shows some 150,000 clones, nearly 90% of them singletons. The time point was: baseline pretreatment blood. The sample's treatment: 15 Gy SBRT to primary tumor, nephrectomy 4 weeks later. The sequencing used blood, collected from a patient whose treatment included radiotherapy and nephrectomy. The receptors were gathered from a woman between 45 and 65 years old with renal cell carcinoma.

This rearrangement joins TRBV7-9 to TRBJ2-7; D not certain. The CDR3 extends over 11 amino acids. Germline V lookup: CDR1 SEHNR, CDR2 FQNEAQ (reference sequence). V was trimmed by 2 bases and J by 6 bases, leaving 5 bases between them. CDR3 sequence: CASSLSIEQYF. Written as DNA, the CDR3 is TGTGCCAGCAGCTTATCAATCGAGCAGTACTTC.

CDR3 coding DNA: TGTGCCAGCAGCTTCGGGACTCGAGCTTTCTTT. This gives the protein CASSFGTRAFF. The chain has TRBV7-8 and TRBJ1-1; TRBD1 is a possible D gene (5 bases). V was trimmed by 3 bases and J by 10 bases, leaving 9 bases between them. Germline V gene sequence: CDR1 SGHVS, CDR2 FQNEAQ. The CDR3 sequence is 11 residues long.

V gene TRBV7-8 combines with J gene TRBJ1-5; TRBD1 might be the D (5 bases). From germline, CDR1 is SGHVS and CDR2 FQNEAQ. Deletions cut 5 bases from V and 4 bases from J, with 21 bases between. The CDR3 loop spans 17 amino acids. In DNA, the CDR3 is TGTGCCAGCAGCCCCGTGATGGGGCAGAGGTGGAATCAGCCCCAGCATTTT. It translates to CASSPVMGQRWNQPQHF.

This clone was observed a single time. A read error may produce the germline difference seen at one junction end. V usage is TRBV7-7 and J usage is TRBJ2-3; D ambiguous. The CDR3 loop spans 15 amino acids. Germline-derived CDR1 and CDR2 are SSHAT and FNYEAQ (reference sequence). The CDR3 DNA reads TGTGCTAGCAGCCGCTCCTCGGTAAACACAGATACGCAGTATTTT. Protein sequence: CASSRSSVNTDTQYF. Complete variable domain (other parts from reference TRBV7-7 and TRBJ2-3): GAGVSQSPRYKVTKRGQDVTLRCDPISSHATLYWYQQALGQGPEFLTYFNYEAQPDKSGLPSDRFSAERPEGSISTLTIQRTEQRDSAMYRCASSRSSVNTDTQYFGPGTRLTVL.

The CDR3 sequence: CASSEDGYTF. The CDR3 DNA reads as TGTGCCAGCTCCGAGGATGGCTACACCTTC. The chain carries TRBV6-5 and TRBJ1-2; D is unclear. V lost 8 bases, J lost 6 bases, and 7 bases lay in between. The germline gives CDR1 MNHEY, CDR2 SVGAGI. This CDR3 has 10 residues.

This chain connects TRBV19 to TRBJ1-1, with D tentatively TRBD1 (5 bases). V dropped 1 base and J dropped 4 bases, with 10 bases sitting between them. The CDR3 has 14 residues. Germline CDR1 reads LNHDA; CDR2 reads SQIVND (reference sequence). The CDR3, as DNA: TGTGCCAGTAGTATAGGCGGGGCAGGCACTGAAGCTTTCTTT. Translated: CASSIGGAGTEAFF.

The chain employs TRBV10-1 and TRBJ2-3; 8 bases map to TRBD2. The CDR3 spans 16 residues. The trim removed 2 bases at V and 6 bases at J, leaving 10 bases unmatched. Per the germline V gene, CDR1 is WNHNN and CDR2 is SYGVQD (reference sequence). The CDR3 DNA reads TGCGCCAGCAGTGAGCGGGCGGGGGGCCGGTTGGATACGCAGTATTTT. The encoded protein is CASSERAGGRLDTQYF.

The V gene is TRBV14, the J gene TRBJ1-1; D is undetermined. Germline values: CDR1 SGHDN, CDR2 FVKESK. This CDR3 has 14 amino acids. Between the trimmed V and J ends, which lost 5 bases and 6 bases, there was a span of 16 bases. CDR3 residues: CASSSNRNVAEAFF. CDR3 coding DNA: TGTGCCAGCAGCTCTAACCGGAATGTCGCTGAAGCTTTCTTT.

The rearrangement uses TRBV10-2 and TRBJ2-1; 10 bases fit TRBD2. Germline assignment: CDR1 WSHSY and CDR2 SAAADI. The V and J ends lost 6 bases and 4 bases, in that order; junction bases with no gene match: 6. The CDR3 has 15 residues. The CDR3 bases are TGCGCCAGCAGATTAGCGGGGGGCGAATACAATGAGCAGTTCTTC. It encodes CASRLAGGEYNEQFF.

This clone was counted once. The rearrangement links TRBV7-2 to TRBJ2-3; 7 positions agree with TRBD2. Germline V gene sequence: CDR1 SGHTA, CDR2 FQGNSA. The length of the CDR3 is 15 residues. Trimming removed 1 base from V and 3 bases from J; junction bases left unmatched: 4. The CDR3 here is CASSLVRGRTDTQYF. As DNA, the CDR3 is TGTGCCAGCAGCTTAGTGCGGGGGAGGACAGATACGCAGTATTTT.

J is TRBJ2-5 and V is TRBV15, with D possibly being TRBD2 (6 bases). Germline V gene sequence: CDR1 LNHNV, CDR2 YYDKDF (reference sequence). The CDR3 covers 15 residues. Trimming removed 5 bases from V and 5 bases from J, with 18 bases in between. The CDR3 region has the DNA TGTGCCACCAGCCGATGGGACGGCGCGGGGGAGACCCAGTACTTC. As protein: CATSRWDGAGETQYF.

In nucleotides, the CDR3 is TGTGCCAGCAGCTTCGCAGGAGTTAATTCACCCCTCCACTTT. It encodes CASSFAGVNSPLHF. The chain employs TRBV13 and TRBJ1-6; D is undetermined. The CDR3 covers 14 residues. Germline assignment: CDR1 PRHDT and CDR2 FYEKMQ (reference sequence). With 3 bases removed from V and 6 bases from J, the gap between germline ends came to 9 bases. Full variable domain (remainder filled in from reference TRBV13 and TRBJ1-6): AAGVIQSPRHLIKEKRETATLKCYPIPRHDTVYWYQQGPGQDPQFLISFYEKMQSDKGSIPDRFSAQQFSDYHSELNMSSLELGDSALYFCASSFAGVNSPLHFGNGTRLTVT.

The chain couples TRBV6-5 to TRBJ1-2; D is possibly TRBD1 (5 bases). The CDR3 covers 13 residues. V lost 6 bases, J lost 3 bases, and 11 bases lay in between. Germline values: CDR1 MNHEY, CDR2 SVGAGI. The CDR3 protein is CASSPGQDYGYTF. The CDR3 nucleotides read TGTGCCAGCAGCCCTGGACAAGACTATGGCTACACCTTC.

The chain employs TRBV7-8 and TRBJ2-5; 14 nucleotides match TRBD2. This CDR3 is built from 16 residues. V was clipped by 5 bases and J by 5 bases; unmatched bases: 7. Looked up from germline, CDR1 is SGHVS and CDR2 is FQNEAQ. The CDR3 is CASSPTSGGARETQYF. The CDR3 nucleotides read TGTGCCAGCAGCCCGACTAGCGGGGGGGCCCGGGAGACCCAGTACTTC.

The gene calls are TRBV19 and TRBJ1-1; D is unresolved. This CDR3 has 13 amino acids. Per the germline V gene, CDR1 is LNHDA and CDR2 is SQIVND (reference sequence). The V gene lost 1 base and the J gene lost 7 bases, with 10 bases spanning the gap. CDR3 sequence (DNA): TGTGCCAGTAGTATAGCATCGGGTGATGAAGCTTTCTTT. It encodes CASSIASGDEAFF.

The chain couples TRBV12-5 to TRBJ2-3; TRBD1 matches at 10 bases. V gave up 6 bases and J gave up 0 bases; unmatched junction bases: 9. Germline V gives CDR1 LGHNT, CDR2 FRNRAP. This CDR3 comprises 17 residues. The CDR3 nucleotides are TGTGCTAGTGGCCAAGGACAGGGGGGCCAAAGCACAGATACGCAGTATTTT. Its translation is CASGQGQGGQSTDTQYF.

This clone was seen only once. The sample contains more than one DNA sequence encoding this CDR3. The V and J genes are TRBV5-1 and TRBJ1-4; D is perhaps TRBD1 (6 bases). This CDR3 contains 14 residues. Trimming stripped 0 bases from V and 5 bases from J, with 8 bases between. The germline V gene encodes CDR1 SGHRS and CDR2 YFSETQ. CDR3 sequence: CASSLGQGNEKLFF. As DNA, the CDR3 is TGCGCCAGCAGCTTGGGGCAGGGGAATGAAAAACTGTTTTTT.

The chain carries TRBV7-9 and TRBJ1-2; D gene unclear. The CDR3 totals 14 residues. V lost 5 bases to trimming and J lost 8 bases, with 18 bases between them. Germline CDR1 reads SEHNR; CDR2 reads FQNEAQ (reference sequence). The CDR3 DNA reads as TGTGCCAGCAGCCCGGACCTGGAAGGACGGGGCTACACCTTC. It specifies CASSPDLEGRGYTF. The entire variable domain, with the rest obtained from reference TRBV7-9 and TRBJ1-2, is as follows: DTGVSQNPRHKITKRGQNVTFRCDPISEHNRLYWYRQTLGQGPEFLTYFQNEAQLEKSRLLSDRFSAERPKGSFSTLEIQRTEQGDSAMYLCASSPDLEGRGYTFGSGTRLTVV.

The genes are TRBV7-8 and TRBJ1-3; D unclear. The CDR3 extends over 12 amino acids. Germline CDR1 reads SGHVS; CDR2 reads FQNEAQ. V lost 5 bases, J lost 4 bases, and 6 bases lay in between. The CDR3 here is CASSPPGNTIYF. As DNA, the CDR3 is TGTGCCAGCAGCCCCCCGGGAAACACCATATATTTT. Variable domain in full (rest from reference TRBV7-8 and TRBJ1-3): GAGVSQSPRYKVAKRGQDVALRCDPISGHVSLFWYQQALGQGPEFLTYFQNEAQLDKSGLPSDRFFAERPEGSVSTLKIQRTQQEDSAVYLCASSPPGNTIYFGEGSWLTVV.

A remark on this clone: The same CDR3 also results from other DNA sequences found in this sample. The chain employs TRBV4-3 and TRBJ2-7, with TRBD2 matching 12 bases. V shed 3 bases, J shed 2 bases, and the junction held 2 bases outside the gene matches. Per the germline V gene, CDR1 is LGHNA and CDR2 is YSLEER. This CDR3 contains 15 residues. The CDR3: CASSQGLAGTYEQYF. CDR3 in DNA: TGCGCCAGCAGCCAGGGACTAGCGGGTACCTACGAGCAGTACTTC.

CDR3 sequence (DNA): TGTGCCAGCAGCTACCTAGCGGGGAACAACGATGAGCAGTTCTTC. The encoded protein is CASSYLAGNNDEQFF. The V gene is TRBV7-9, the J gene TRBJ2-1, with 9 positions matching TRBD2. Germline V lookup: CDR1 SEHNR, CDR2 FQNEAQ (reference sequence). The length of the CDR3 is 15 residues. After removal of 4 bases from V and 8 bases from J, the junction contained 9 bases not matched to a gene.

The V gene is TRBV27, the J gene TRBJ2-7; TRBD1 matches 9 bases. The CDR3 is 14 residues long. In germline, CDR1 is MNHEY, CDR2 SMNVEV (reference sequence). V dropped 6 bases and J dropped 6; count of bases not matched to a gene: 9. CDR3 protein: CASRATGTGFEQYF. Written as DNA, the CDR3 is TGTGCCAGCAGAGCTACCGGGACAGGGTTCGAGCAGTACTTC.